A selection of T cell receptor beta chains follows, all from one sample in a study of cytomegalovirus exposure and HLA in healthy donors. Clones were read by immunoSEQ multiplex PCR, and TCRdb kept only the in-frame ones, dropping some. The sample yields around 94,000 clones, approximately 71% seen once. Sequenced sample: PBMCs. These receptors were obtained from a male donor in good health and CMV-seropositive. Both conserved end residues are part of each CDR3. The order of the fields is J gene, clone size, V gene, D gene, CDR3 protein, CDR3 DNA. The D gene is left open where the match is weak. Not all rows give a size; the values are once, few, many and, for expanded clones, a class.

>TRBJ2-2|-|TRBV29-1|TRBD1
CSVGTGVSGELFF
TGCAGCGTCGGGACAGGGGTGAGCGGGGAGCTGTTTTTT
>TRBJ2-3|once|TRBV19|TRBD2
CSSSSSALAGDTQYF
TGTTCCAGTAGCTCCTCCGCCCTAGCGGGAGATACGCAGTATTTT
>TRBJ2-7|-|TRBV28|TRBD2
CAIRGLAGDEQYF
TGTGCCATCAGGGGACTAGCGGGAGACGAGCAGTACTTC
>TRBJ2-1|-|TRBV6-6|-
CASSWVGVDEQFF
TGTGCCAGCAGCTGGGTGGGAGTGGATGAGCAGTTCTTC
>TRBJ2-1|few|TRBV5-1|-
CASSFTTLYNEQFF
TGCGCCAGCAGCTTCACGACACTCTACAATGAGCAGTTCTTC
>TRBJ2-3|-|TRBV28|TRBD2
CASSLWASGSSDTQYF
TGTGCCAGCAGTTTATGGGCTAGCGGGAGTTCAGATACGCAGTATTTT
>TRBJ2-7|-|TRBV21-1|-
CASSKAVTGKTF
TGTGCCAGCAGCAAAGCGGTGACAGGGAAGACGTTC
>TRBJ2-7|-|TRBV28|-
CASSPPGYEQYF
TGTGCCAGCAGTCCACCAGGCTACGAGCAGTACTTC
>TRBJ1-5|few|TRBV11-2|-
CASSLSLGQPQHF
TGTGCCAGCAGCTTAAGCCTCGGTCAGCCCCAGCATTTT
>TRBJ2-1|-|TRBV5-4|TRBD2
CASSLTASGYNEQFF
TGTGCCAGCAGCTTGACTGCTAGCGGGTACAATGAGCAGTTCTTC
>TRBJ2-1|few|TRBV29-1|-
CSVEGRDSYNEQFF
TGCAGCGTTGAAGGCAGGGACTCCTACAATGAGCAGTTCTTC
>TRBJ2-7|-|TRBV2|-
CASNRASYEQYF
TGTGCCAGCAACAGGGCATCCTACGAGCAGTACTTC
>TRBJ2-2|-|TRBV29-1|-
CSVNTDKPGRMTF
TGCAGCGTGAACACAGATAAACCGGGGAGAATGACTTTT
>TRBJ2-7|-|TRBV9|-
CASSLSPREQDEQYF
TGTGCCAGCTCCCTTTCCCCCCGGGAGCAGGACGAGCAGTACTTC
>TRBJ2-7|-|TRBV4-2|-
CASSQDQASSYEQYF
TGTGCCAGCAGCCAAGATCAGGCGAGCTCCTACGAGCAGTACTTC
>TRBJ1-1|few|TRBV13|-
CASSARRGGVNTEAFF
TGTGCCAGCAGCGCACGGCGAGGAGGAGTGAACACTGAAGCTTTCTTT
>TRBJ1-2|once|TRBV4-2|-
CASSQETRNYGYTF
TGTGCCAGCAGCCAAGAGACCAGGAACTATGGCTACACCTTC
>TRBJ1-1|-|TRBV10-3|-
CAISERGRVNTEAFF
TGTGCCATCAGTGAAAGGGGCAGGGTGAACACTGAAGCTTTCTTT
>TRBJ1-2|-|TRBV4-3|-
CASSHSRGGGGGYGYTF
TGCGCCAGCAGCCACTCTCGGGGGGGCGGGGGTGGGTATGGCTACACCTTC
>TRBJ2-1|-|TRBV28|-
CASTRGYEQFF
TGTGCCAGCACTAGAGGCTATGAGCAGTTCTTC
>TRBJ2-7|once|TRBV10-3|-
CATSEGPLAQAYEQYF
TGTGCCACCAGTGAGGGACCCCTAGCGCAAGCCTACGAGCAGTACTTC
>TRBJ1-2|-|TRBV5-1|TRBD1
CASSLGQGAPASPYTF
TGCGCCAGCAGCCTGGGACAGGGGGCGCCAGCTTCCCCCTACACCTTC
>TRBJ1-4|-|TRBV7-6|-
CASSFQGATNEKLFF
TGTGCCAGCAGCTTTCAGGGTGCAACTAATGAAAAACTGTTTTTT
>TRBJ1-2|few|TRBV6-5|-
CASRARRFLNYGYTF
TGTGCCAGCAGGGCGCGGCGGTTTCTTAACTATGGCTACACCTTC
>TRBJ1-1|-|TRBV7-7|-
CASSLAESTEAFF
TGTGCTAGCAGCTTAGCGGAGAGCACTGAAGCTTTCTTT
>TRBJ2-3|few|TRBV9|TRBD2
CASSVTSGRNTDTQYF
TGTGCCAGCAGCGTCACTAGCGGGAGAAACACAGATACGCAGTATTTT
>TRBJ2-7|-|TRBV11-2|-
CASSLENSGEQYF
TGTGCCAGCAGCTTAGAGAACAGCGGCGAGCAGTACTTC
>TRBJ2-7|-|TRBV28|-
CASTLPSGYEQYF
TGTGCCAGCACCCTCCCCTCGGGTTACGAGCAGTACTTC
>TRBJ2-6|few|TRBV7-2|TRBD1
CASSLQGTSGANVLTF
TGTGCCAGCAGCCTACAGGGGACCTCTGGGGCCAACGTCCTGACTTTC
>TRBJ2-7|few|TRBV2|-
CASSVRGSEQYF
TGTGCCAGCAGTGTACGAGGGAGCGAGCAGTACTTC
>TRBJ2-2|-|TRBV7-7|-
CASSWGGRDGELFF
TGTGCTAGCAGCTGGGGGGGGCGCGACGGGGAGCTGTTTTTT
>TRBJ2-2|once|TRBV25-1|-
CASSEYGGRDTGELFF
TGTGCCAGCAGTGAATACGGGGGTCGGGACACCGGGGAGCTGTTTTTT
>TRBJ2-7|-|TRBV14|TRBD2
CASSQDSGSPTYEQYF
TGTGCCAGCAGCCAAGATAGCGGGAGCCCAACCTACGAGCAGTACTTC
>TRBJ1-2|-|TRBV4-2|-
CASSQEQPSNYGYTF
TGTGCCAGCAGCCAAGAACAGCCCTCTAACTATGGCTACACCTTC
>TRBJ1-6|-|TRBV28|TRBD1
CASSGGRQGNSPLHF
TGTGCCAGCAGTGGAGGGAGACAGGGGAATTCACCCCTCCACTTT